What follows describes a single T cell receptor (beta chain). The antigen it binds to is not known. No quality values exist for individual bases; no much larger clone is one base distant. The sample is drawn from a study of blood T cells in healthy people across ages (dated by TCRdb to 2014 to 2015). With respect to the entire study: Template switching captured roughly one uniquely barcoded TCR beta cDNA molecule per two T cells in model experiments. To track age-related changes in TCR beta repertoire diversity, the study relied on deep sequencing normalized with unique cDNA molecular identifiers. The donors were split into four age groups: young (average around 15 years), middle-aged (roughly 39), aged (over 55) and long-lived (under 90). To avoid experimental bias, donors of different ages were randomly spread across the sequencing lanes. Using the same blood draw, the study looked at two additional independent replicas of 1 million unique cDNA reads for two donors, one aged 18 to 30 and the other aged 80 or older.

Receptor amplification or capture employed 5' RACE. The instrument given in TCRdb is Illumina HiSeq 2500. A second roughly 6 to 12 cycle PCR used a sample-barcoded 5' primer and a J-beta primer mix. A template-switch 5' adaptor carrying 12 random nucleotides introduced a unique molecular identifier onto each TCR beta cDNA molecule. At least 2.5 million CDR3-containing paired-end reads were obtained from each sample. First-strand cDNA synthesis was performed from all RNA using the Mint cDNA synthesis kit, with priming by a TRBC-specific oligonucleotide. All cDNA was treated with uracil-DNA glycosylase and then went through a first 18-cycle PCR with the universal primers M1SS and BC2_uni_R. The paper's processing steps were these. For normalization, 1 million high-quality reads were randomly selected from each sample, with every read carrying a distinct molecular identifier. Reads with shared molecular identifiers were discarded instead of being binned into consensus sequences. MiTCR, set to a Q25 quality threshold and the strictest error-elimination algorithm, was used for CDR3 identification, clonotype clustering and error correction. A nonparametric unseen species model with Euler transformation was used to estimate lower-bound total TCR beta diversity. TCRdb handled the public reads itself, with Q25 trimming in fastp and clone calling in MiXCR, and kept productive beta chains. Rows matching on CDR3 protein sequence are summarized as one entry with the most common DNA and genes. The V and J calls here are based on TCRdb, not the publication. The sample yields about 1.5 million distinct CDR3 sequences; roughly 43% were counted once. The top ten clonotypes cover just over 4% of the sample.

Donors were approximately 42 systemically healthy Caucasian individuals from Russia aged 6 to 90 years. Each donor gave 8 to 10 milliliters of peripheral blood, drawn into EDTA-treated Vacutainer tubes. Ficoll-Paque density-gradient centrifugation was used to isolate PBMCs, with at least 7 million obtained per sample. Total RNA was extracted from PBMCs with Trizol reagent, with at least 5.5 micrograms obtained per sample. For every donor, flow cytometry on a PBMC aliquot measured the percentage of naive CD45RAhigh/CD27high T cells. Results and caveats for the whole study, not just this receptor: Because donor CMV infection status was unknown, age-related changes in expanded clonotypes were potentially confounded. As age increased, observed TCR beta diversity per million T cells dropped in a roughly linear way, and a significant reduction was already evident by age 40. Total diversity estimates from one million sequenced T cells were considered lower bounds and underestimates. Compared with the aged group, the long-lived group had more naive CD4+ T cells, fewer expanded clones and increased TCR diversity, a pattern suggesting age selection. A strong correlation was found between observed TCR beta diversity and the percentage of naive T cells measured by flow cytometry. Bulk unsorted PBMC profiling prevented conclusive comparison of naive and antigen-experienced compartments.

V and J lose 6 bases and 5 bases, and a span of 16 bases separates them. Reading the germline V gene (reference sequence) gives CDR1 DFQATT and CDR2 SNEGSKA. Including cysteine and phenylalanine, the CDR3 has 14 amino acids. Just CDR3 DNA is preserved here, 42 bases in frame from base 1. Sequencing was carried out using blood. This TCR was sampled from a woman younger than 35 in good health. The chain links TRBV20-1 with TRBJ1-4; the D gene is possibly TRBD1, with 6 bases matching. The DNA sequence reads TGCAGTGCGAAGGGGGGCGCACTGAATGAAAAACTGTTTTTT. Its translation is CSAKGGALNEKLFF.